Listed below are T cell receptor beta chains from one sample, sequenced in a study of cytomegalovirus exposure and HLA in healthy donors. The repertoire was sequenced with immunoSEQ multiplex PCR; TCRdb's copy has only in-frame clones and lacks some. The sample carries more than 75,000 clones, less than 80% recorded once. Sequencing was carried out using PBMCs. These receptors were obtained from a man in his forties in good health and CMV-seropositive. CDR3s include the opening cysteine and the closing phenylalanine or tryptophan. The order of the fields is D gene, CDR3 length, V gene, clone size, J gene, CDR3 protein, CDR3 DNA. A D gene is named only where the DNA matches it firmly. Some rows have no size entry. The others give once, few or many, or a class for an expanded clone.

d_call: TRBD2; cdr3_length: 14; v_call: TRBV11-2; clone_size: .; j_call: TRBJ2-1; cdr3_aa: CASSLSGSVNEQFF; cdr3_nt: TGTGCCAGCAGCTTAAGCGGGAGTGTTAATGAGCAGTTCTTC
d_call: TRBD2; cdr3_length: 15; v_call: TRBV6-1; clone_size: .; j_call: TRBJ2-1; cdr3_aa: CASSGTSGGYDEQFF; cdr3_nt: TGTGCCAGCAGTGGGACTAGCGGGGGCTACGATGAGCAGTTCTTC
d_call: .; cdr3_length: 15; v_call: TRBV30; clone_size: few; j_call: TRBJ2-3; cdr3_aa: CAWSGGGGREDTQYF; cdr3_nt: TGTGCCTGGAGTGGGGGCGGGGGCCGGGAAGATACGCAGTATTTT
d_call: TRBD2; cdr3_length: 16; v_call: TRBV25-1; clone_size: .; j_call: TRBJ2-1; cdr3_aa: CASSVLTSGPPNEQFF; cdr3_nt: TGTGCCAGCAGTGTCTTGACTAGCGGGCCTCCCAATGAGCAGTTCTTC
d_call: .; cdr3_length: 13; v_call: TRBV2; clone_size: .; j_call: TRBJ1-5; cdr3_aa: CASSESGYQPQHF; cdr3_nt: TGTGCCAGCAGTGAATCGGGGTATCAGCCCCAGCATTTT
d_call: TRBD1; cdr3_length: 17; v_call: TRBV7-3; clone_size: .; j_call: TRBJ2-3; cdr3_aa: CASSLYLRTGSTDTQYF; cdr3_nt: TGTGCCAGCAGCTTATACCTGCGGACAGGAAGCACAGATACGCAGTATTTT
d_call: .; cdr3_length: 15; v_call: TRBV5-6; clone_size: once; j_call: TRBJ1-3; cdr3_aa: CATQLRLRSGNTIYF; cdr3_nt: TGTGCCACCCAACTTAGGTTGAGGTCTGGAAACACCATATATTTT
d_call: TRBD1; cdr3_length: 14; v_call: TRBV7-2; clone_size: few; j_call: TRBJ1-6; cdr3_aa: CASSWGQGKSPLHF; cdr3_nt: TGTGCCAGCAGCTGGGGACAGGGAAAATCACCCCTCCACTTT
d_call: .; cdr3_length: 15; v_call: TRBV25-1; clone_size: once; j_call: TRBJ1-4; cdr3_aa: CASSDLGRENEKLFF; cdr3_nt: TGTGCCAGCAGTGATTTAGGGAGAGAGAATGAAAAACTGTTTTTT
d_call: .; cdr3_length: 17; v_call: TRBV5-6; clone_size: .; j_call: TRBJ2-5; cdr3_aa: CASSQGWRGQRGETQYF; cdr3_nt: TGTGCCAGCAGCCAAGGTTGGAGGGGGCAGAGGGGAGAGACCCAGTACTTC
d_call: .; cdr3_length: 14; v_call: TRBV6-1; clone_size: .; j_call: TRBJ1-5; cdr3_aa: CASSEGGGNQPQHF; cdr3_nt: TGTGCCAGCAGTGAAGGCGGGGGGAATCAGCCCCAGCATTTT
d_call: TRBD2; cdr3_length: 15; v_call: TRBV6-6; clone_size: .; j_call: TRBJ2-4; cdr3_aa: CASSSSTSGRNIQYF; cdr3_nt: TGTGCCAGCAGTTCCTCGACTAGCGGACGAAACATTCAGTACTTC
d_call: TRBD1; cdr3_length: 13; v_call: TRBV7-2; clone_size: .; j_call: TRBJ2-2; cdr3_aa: CASSPTGAGELFF; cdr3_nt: TGTGCCAGCAGCCCTACAGGGGCCGGGGAGCTGTTTTTT
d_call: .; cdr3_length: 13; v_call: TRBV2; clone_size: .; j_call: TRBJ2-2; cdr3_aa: CASSAGDTGELFF; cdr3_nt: TGTGCCAGCAGTGCAGGGGACACCGGGGAGCTGTTTTTT
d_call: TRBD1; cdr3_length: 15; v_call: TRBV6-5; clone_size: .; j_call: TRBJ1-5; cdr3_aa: CASSLQGASNQPQHF; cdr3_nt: TGTGCCAGCAGTCTACAGGGGGCTAGCAATCAGCCCCAGCATTTT
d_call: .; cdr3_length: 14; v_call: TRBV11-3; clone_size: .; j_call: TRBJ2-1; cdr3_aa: CASSFGFSYNEQFF; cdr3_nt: TGTGCCAGCAGCTTTGGCTTCAGCTACAATGAGCAGTTCTTC
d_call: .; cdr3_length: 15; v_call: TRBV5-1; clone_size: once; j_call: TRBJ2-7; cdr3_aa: CASSFSSVRGNEQYF; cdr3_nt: TGCGCCAGCAGCTTTTCTAGCGTACGGGGGAACGAGCAGTACTTC
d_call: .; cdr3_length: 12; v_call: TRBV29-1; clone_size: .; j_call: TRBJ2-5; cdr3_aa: CSAIRSGETQYF; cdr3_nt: TGCAGCGCTATACGGAGCGGAGAGACCCAGTACTTC
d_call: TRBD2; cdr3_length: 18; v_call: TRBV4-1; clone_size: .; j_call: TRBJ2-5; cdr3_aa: CASSQDRAGVSVEETQYF; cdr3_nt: TGCGCCAGCAGCCAAGATCGAGCGGGGGTTAGCGTGGAAGAGACCCAGTACTTC
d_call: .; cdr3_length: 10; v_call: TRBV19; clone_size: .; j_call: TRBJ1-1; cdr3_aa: CASSGGSLFF; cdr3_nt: TGTGCCTCCTCCGGCGGGAGCCTCTTCTTT
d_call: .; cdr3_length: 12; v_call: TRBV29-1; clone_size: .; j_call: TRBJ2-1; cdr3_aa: CSVDKGGGEQFF; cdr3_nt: TGCAGCGTTGACAAGGGGGGGGGTGAGCAGTTCTTC
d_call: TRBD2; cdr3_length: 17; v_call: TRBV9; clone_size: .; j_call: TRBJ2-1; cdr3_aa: CASSVATASGRYNEQFF; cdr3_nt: TGTGCCAGCAGCGTAGCTACGGCTAGCGGGAGGTACAATGAGCAGTTCTTC
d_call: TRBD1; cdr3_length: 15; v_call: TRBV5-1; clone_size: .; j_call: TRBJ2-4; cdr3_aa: CASSRTQGAENIQYF; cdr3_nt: TGCGCCAGCAGCCGGACACAGGGGGCGGAAAACATTCAGTACTTC
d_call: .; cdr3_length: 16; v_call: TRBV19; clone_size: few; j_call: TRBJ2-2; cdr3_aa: CASSSPRVGDTGELFF; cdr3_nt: TGTGCCAGTAGTTCCCCTCGGGTCGGAGACACCGGGGAGCTGTTTTTT